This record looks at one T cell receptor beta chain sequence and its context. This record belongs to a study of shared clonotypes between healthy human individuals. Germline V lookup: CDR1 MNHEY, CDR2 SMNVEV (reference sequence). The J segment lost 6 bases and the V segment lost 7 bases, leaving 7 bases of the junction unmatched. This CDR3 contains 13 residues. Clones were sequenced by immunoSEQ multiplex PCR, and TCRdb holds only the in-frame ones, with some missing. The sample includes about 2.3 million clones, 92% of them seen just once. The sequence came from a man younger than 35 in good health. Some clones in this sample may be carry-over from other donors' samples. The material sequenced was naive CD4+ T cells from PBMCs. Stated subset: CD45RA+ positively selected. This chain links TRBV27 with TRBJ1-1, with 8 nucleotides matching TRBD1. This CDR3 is CASTLSTGAEAFF. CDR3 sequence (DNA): TGTGCCAGCACCCTATCGACAGGGGCTGAAGCTTTCTTT.